Sequencing of this T cell receptor beta chain was carried out in a study of blood T cells in healthy people across ages. A second 7 to 11 cycle PCR used barcoded and J-beta primers. Each CDR3 protein gets one entry after TCRdb re-called the 5' RACE reads with MiXCR. In the table there are 1.5 million to 1.9 million distinct CDR3 sequences, around 40% of which are singletons. This CDR3 region has 15 residues. CDR1 MNHEY and CDR2 SMNVEV come from the germline V gene (reference sequence). V trimming: 4 bases; J trimming: 7 bases; junction bases outside the gene matches: 8. The study, taken as a whole, reports: A strong correlation between TCR beta diversity and naive T cell percentage was seen. Versus aged donors, long-lived donors had higher diversity and more naive CD4+ cells. Diversity was estimated from one million T cells, and these estimates were considered underestimates.

Comment on this clonotype: Its antigen is unknown.

Roughly 10 milliliters was the volume of peripheral blood drawn from each donor. The sequence was obtained from a young woman in good health. V is TRBV27 and J is TRBJ2-1; 9 bases match TRBD2. The sequenced material came from blood. The chain's CDR3 is CASSYVGGGANEQFF. CDR3 DNA: TGTGCCAGCAGTTACGTTGGCGGGGGGGCGAATGAGCAGTTCTTC.